Listed below are T cell receptor beta chains from one sample, sequenced in a study of type 1 regulatory T cells. TCRdb used MiXCR to reprocess the reads, holding one entry per CDR3 protein. Of roughly 60,000 distinct CDR3 sequences listed, 60% to 80% are singletons. The antigens of these receptors remain unknown. What was sequenced was cultured non-Tr1 T cells, either the whole culture or a sorted T cell fraction (not recorded which). The receptors stem from a human donor in good health. The CDR3 runs from the conserved cysteine through the conserved F or W. A D gene is named only where the DNA matches it firmly. Expanded clones are given a class, and other clones once, few, many or no size at all.

>TRBJ2-1|TRBD2|.|TRBV11-2
CASSRVNSGNFEQFF
TGTGCCAGCAGCCGGGTGAATAGCGGGAACTTTGAGCAGTTCTTC
>TRBJ2-3|.|.|TRBV3-1
CASSQTRGADTQYF
TGTGCCAGCAGCCAGACCCGGGGAGCAGATACGCAGTATTTT
>TRBJ2-1|.|.|TRBV7-2
CASSWGGPSENEQFF
TGTGCCAGCAGCTGGGGCGGACCTAGCGAGAATGAGCAGTTCTTC
>TRBJ2-1|.|.|TRBV5-1
CASSLAQEGREQFF
TGCGCCAGCAGCTTAGCCCAAGAGGGACGTGAGCAGTTCTTC
>TRBJ1-5|.|.|TRBV29-1
CSVGEQRGRPQHF
TGCAGCGTTGGTGAACAGAGGGGGAGGCCCCAGCATTTT
>TRBJ2-3|.|few|TRBV20-1
CSANRGAGGTDTQYF
TGCAGTGCCAACCGAGGGGCAGGAGGCACAGATACGCAGTATTTT
>TRBJ2-7|.|few|TRBV27
CASRSVAGRSYEQYF
TGTGCCAGCAGGTCAGTGGCGGGAAGGTCCTACGAGCAGTACTTC
>TRBJ2-1|.|.|TRBV19
CASSIEAAYNEQFF
TGTGCCAGTAGTATAGAAGCAGCCTACAATGAGCAGTTCTTC
>TRBJ2-3|TRBD2|once|TRBV20-1
CSAYSGISTDTQYF
TGCAGTGCTTATAGCGGGATTAGCACAGATACGCAGTATTTT
>TRBJ2-5|.|.|TRBV7-2
CASRLGGGPETQYF
TGTGCCAGCCGCTTGGGGGGGGGGCCAGAGACCCAGTACTTC
>TRBJ2-3|.|.|TRBV20-1
CSARDLAEGTDTQYF
TGCAGTGCTAGAGATTTGGCGGAAGGCACAGATACGCAGTATTTT
>TRBJ2-1|.|few|TRBV5-1
CASSLNSAEQFF
TGCGCCAGCAGCTTGAATAGCGCTGAGCAGTTCTTC
>TRBJ1-2|.|.|TRBV19
CASRGPGQAYGYTF
TGTGCCAGTAGGGGTCCGGGACAAGCCTATGGCTACACCTTC
>TRBJ2-2|TRBD2|.|TRBV28
CASRPTPGTSGSPTGELFF
TGTGCCAGCAGACCGACCCCCGGGACTAGCGGGAGTCCAACCGGGGAGCTGTTTTTT
>TRBJ2-1|TRBD1|.|TRBV10-3
CAISKRTGLGYNEQFF
TGTGCCATCAGCAAAAGGACAGGATTGGGGTACAATGAGCAGTTCTTC
>TRBJ2-1|.|.|TRBV6-6
CASSKVESQKDEQFF
TGTGCCAGCAGTAAGGTGGAGTCCCAAAAAGATGAGCAGTTCTTC
>TRBJ2-7|.|.|TRBV18
CASSPPVPISSYEQYF
TGTGCCAGCTCACCACCGGTGCCTATAAGCTCCTACGAGCAGTACTTC
>TRBJ2-7|TRBD2|.|TRBV7-2
CASRPGLAGTEQYF
TGTGCCAGCAGGCCGGGGCTAGCGGGAACCGAGCAGTACTTC
>TRBJ2-3|.|few|TRBV20-1
CSATPPEGRQTDTQYF
TGCAGTGCTACCCCTCCTGAGGGGAGACAGACAGATACGCAGTATTTT
>TRBJ2-5|TRBD2|.|TRBV2
CASKLMTSGRGAQETQYF
TGTGCCAGCAAGTTAATGACTAGCGGGAGAGGGGCGCAAGAGACCCAGTACTTC
>TRBJ2-3|TRBD1|.|TRBV12-5
CASAPDRGTDTQYF
TGTGCTAGTGCCCCGGACAGGGGCACAGATACGCAGTATTTT
>TRBJ2-1|.|.|TRBV18
CASSPNYEQFF
TGTGCCAGCTCACCCAACTATGAGCAGTTCTTC
>TRBJ2-5|.|.|TRBV5-1
CASSLPTQETQYF
TGCGCCAGCAGCTTGCCGACCCAAGAGACCCAGTACTTC
>TRBJ2-7|.|.|TRBV7-6
CASSLRDHYEQYF
TGTGCCAGCAGCTTGCGAGACCACTACGAGCAGTACTTC
>TRBJ2-7|TRBD1|.|TRBV27
CASHRQGDYEQYF
TGTGCCAGTCATCGACAGGGGGACTACGAGCAGTACTTC